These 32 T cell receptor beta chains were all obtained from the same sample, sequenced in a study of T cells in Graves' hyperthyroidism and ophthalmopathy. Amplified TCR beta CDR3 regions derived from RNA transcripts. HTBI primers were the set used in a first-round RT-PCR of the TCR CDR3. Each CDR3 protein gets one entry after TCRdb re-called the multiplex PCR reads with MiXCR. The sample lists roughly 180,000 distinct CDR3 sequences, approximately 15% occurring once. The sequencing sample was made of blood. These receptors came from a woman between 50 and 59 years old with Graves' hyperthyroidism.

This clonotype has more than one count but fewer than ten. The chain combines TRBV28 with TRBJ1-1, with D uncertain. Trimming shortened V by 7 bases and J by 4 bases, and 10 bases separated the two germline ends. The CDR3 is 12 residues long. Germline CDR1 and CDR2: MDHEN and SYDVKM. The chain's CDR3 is CASTQWGTEAFF. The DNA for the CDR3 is TGTGCCAGCACCCAATGGGGCACTGAAGCTTTCTTT.

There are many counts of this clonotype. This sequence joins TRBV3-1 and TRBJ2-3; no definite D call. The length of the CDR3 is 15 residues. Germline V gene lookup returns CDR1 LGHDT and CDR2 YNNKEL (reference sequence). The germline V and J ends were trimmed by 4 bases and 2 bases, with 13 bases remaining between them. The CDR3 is CASSPEATFTDTQYF. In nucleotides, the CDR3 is TGTGCCAGCAGCCCCGAGGCAACCTTCACAGATACGCAGTATTTT.

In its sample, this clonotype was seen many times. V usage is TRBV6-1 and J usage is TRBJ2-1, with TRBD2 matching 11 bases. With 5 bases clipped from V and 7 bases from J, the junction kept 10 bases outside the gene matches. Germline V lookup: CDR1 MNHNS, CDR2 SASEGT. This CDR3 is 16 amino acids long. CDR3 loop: CASSPKPGLAVNEQFF. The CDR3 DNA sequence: TGTGCCAGCAGTCCCAAGCCGGGACTAGCGGTTAATGAGCAGTTCTTC.

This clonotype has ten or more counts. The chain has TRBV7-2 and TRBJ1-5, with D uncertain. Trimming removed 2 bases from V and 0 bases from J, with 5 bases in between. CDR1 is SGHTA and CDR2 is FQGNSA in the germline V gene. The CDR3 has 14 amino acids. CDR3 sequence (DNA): TGTGCCAGCAGCTTACAACATAGCAATCAGCCCCAGCATTTT. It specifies CASSLQHSNQPQHF. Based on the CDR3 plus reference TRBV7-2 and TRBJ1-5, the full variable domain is GAGVSQSPSNKVTEKGKDVELRCDPISGHTALYWYRQSLGQGLEFLIYFQGNSAPDKSGLPSDRFSAERTGGSVSTLTIQRTQQEDSAVYLCASSLQHSNQPQHFGDGTRLSIL.

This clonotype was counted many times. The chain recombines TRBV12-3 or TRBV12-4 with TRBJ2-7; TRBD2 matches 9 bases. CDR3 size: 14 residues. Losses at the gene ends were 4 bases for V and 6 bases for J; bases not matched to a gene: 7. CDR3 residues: CASSSPGLAVEQYF. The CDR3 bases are TGTGCCAGCAGTTCCCCGGGACTAGCAGTCGAGCAGTACTTC.

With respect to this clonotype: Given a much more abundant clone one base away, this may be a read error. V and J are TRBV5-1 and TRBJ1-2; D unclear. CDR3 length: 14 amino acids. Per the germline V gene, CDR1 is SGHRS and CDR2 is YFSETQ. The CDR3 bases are TGCGCCAGCAACTTGGAGGGAGATGGCTATGGCTACACCTTC. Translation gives CASNLEGDGYGYTF. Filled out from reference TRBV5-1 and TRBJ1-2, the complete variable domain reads KAGVTQTPRYLIKTRGQQVTLSCSPISGHRSVSWYQQTPGQGLQFLFEYFSETQRNKGNFPGRFSGRQFSNSRSEMNVSTLELGDSALYLCASNLEGDGYGYTFGSGTRLTVV.

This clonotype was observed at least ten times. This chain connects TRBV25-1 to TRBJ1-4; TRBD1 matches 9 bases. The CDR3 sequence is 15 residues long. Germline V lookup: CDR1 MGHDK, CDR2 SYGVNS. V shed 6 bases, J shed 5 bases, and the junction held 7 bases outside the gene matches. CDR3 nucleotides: TGTGCCAGCAGCGCCAGGGGGACAGGGAATGAAAAACTGTTTTTT. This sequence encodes CASSARGTGNEKLFF.

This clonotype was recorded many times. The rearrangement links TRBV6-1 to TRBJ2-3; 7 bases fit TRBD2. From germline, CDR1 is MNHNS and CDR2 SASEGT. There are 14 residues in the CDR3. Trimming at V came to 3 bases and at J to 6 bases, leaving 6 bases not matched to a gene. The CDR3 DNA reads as TGTGCCAGCAGTGAGGACCCCGGGAGGGATACGCAGTATTTT. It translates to CASSEDPGRDTQYF.

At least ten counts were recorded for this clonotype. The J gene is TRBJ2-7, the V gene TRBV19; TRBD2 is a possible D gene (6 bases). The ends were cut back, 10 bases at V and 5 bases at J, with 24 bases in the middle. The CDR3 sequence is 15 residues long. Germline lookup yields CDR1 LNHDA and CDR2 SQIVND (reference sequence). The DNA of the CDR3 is TGTGCCACCCGAATTTATGGGGGGAGCATTGACGAGCAGTACTTC. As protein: CATRIYGGSIDEQYF. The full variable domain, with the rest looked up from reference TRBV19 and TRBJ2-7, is DGGITQSPKYLFRKEGQNVTLSCEQNLNHDAMYWYRQDPGQGLRLIYYSQIVNDFQKGDIAEGYSVSREKKESFPLTVTSAQKNPTAFYLCATRIYGGSIDEQYFGPGTRLTVT.

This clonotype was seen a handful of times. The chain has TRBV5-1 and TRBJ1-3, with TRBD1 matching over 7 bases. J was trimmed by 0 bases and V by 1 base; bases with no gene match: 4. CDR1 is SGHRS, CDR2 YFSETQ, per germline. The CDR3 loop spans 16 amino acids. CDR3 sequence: CASSLRGLSSGNTIYF. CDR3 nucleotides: TGCGCCAGCAGCTTGAGGGGGCTCTCCTCTGGAAACACCATATATTTT.

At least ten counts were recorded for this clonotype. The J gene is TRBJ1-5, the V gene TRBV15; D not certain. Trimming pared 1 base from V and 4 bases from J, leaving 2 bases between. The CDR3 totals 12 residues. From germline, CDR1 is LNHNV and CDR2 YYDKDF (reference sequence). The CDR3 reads CATSRGNQPQHF. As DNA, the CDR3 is TGTGCCACCAGCAGAGGGAATCAGCCCCAGCATTTT. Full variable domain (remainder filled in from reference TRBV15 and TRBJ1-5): DAMVIQNPRYQVTQFGKPVTLSCSQTLNHNVMYWYQQKSSQAPKLLFHYYDKDFNNEADTPDNFQSRRPNTSFCFLDIRSPGLGDTAMYLCATSRGNQPQHFGDGTRLSIL.

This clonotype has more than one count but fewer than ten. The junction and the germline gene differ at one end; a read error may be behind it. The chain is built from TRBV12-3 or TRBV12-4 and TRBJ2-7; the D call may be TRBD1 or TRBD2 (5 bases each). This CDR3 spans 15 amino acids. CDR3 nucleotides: TGTGCCAGCAGTTTGGGGACGGGTGTCTCCTACAAGCAGTACTTC. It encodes CASSLGTGVSYKQYF.

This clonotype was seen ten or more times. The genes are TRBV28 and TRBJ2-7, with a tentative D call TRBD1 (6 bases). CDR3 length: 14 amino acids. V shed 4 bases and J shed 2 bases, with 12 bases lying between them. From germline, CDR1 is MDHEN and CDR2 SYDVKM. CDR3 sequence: CASSYQTGTYEQYF. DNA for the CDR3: TGTGCCAGCAGTTATCAAACAGGGACCTACGAGCAGTACTTC.

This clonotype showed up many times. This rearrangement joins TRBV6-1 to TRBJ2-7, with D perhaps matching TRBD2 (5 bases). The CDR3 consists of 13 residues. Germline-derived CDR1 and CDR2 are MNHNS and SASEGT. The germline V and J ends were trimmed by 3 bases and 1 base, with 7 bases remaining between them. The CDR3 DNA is TGTGCCAGCAGTGACGGGGTATCCTACGAGCAGTACTTC. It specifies CASSDGVSYEQYF.

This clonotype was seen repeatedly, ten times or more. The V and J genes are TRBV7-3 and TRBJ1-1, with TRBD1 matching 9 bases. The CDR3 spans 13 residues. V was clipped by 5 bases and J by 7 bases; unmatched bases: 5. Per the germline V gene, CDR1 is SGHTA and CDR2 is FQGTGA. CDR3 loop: CASSTPGQGEAFF. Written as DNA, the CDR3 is TGTGCCAGCAGCACTCCGGGACAGGGTGAAGCTTTCTTT.

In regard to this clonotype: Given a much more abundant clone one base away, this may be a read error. CDR3 amino acids: CAGSLWPGEGTEAFF. The CDR3 DNA reads TGCGCCGGCAGCTTGTGGCCAGGGGAAGGCACTGAAGCTTTCTTT. V gene TRBV5-1 combines with J gene TRBJ1-1; D is possibly TRBD1 (6 bases). Germline CDR1 and CDR2: SGHRS and YFSETQ. The CDR3 extends over 15 amino acids.

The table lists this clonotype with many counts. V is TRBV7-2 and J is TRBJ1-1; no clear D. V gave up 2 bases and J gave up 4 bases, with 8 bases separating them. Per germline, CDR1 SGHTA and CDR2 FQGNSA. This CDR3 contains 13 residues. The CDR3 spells CASSLIGLTEAFF. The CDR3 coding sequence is TGTGCCAGCAGCTTAATAGGGCTCACTGAAGCTTTCTTT.

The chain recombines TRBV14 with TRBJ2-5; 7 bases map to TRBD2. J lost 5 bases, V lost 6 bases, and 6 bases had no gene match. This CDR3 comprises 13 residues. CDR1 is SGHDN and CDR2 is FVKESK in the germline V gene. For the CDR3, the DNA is TGTGCCAGCAGGGGGTCGGGAGGCGAGACCCAGTACTTC. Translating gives CASRGSGGETQYF.

CDR3 region: CAWSPASVRAFF. CDR3 bases: TGTGCCTGGAGTCCGGCATCCGTGCGAGCTTTCTTT. This rearrangement joins TRBV30 to TRBJ1-1; D is unclear. The germline CDR1 and CDR2 sequences are GTSNPN and SVGIG (reference sequence). The CDR3 has 12 residues. V was clipped by 2 bases and J by 10 bases, with 14 bases between them.

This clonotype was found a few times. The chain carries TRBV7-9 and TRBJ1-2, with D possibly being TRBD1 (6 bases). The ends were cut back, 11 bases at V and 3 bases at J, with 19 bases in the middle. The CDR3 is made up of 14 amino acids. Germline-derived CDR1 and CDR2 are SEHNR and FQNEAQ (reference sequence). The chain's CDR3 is CALGGAGRDYGYTF. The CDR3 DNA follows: TGTGCCCTAGGGGGGGCAGGGCGAGACTATGGCTACACCTTC.

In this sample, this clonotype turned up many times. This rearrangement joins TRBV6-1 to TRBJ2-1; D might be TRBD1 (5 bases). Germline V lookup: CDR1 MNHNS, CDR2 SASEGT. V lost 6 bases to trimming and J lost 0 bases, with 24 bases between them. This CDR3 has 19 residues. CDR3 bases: TGTGCCAGCAGCTCAACCAAAATGACAGTTAGGAGCTCCTACAATGAGCAGTTCTTC. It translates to CASSSTKMTVRSSYNEQFF.

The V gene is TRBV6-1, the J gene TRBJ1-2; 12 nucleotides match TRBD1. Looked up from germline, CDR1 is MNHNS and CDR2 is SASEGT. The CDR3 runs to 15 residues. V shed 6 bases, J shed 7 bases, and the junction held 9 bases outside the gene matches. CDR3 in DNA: TGTGCCAGCAGGCCTCCGGGACAGGGGGCTGGTGGCTACACCTTC. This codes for CASRPPGQGAGGYTF.

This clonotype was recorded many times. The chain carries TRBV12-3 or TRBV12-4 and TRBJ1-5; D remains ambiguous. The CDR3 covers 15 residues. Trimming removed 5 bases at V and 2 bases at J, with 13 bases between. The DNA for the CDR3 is TGTGCCAGCAGTAGAAGGGTGACGGGCAATCAGCCCCAGCATTTT. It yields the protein CASSRRVTGNQPQHF.

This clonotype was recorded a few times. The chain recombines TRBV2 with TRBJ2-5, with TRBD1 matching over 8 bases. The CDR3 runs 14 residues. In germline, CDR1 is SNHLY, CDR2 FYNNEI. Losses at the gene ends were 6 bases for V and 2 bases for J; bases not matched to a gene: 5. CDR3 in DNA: TGTGCCAGCAGGACCCGGACAGGGCAAGAGACCCAGTACTTC. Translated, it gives CASRTRTGQETQYF.

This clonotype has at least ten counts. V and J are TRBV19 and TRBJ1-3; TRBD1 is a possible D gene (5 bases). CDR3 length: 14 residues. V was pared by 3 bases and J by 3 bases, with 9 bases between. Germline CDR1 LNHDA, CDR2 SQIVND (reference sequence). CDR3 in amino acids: CASSMWGVGNTIYF. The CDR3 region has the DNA TGTGCCAGTAGTATGTGGGGCGTTGGAAACACCATATATTTT.

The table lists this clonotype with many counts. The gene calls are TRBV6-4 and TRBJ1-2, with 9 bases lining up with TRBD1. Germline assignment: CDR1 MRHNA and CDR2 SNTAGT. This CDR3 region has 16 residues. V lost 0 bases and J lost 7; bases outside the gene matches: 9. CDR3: CASSDSGTGIIRGYTF. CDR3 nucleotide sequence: TGTGCCAGCAGTGACTCCGGGACAGGGATAATACGTGGCTACACCTTC.

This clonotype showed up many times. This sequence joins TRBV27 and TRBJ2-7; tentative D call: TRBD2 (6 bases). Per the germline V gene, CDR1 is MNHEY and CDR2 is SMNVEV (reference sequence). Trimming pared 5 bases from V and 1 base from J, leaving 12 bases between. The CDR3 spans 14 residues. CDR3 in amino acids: CASSRLGESYEQYF. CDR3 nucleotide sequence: TGTGCCAGCAGTCGACTAGGGGAATCCTACGAGCAGTACTTC.

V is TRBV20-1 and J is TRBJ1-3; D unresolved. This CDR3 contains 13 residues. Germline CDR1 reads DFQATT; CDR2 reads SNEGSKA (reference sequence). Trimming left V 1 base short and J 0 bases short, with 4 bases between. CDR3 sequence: CSARGNSGNTIYF. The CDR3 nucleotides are TGCAGTGCTAGAGGGAACTCTGGAAACACCATATATTTT.

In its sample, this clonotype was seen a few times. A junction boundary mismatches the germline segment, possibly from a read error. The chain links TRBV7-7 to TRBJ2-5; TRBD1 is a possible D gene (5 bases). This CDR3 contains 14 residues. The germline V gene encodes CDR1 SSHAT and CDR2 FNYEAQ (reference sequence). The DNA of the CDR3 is TGTGCTAGCAGCTTGTCGACAGCCCAAGAGACCCAGTACTTC. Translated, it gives CASSLSTAQETQYF.

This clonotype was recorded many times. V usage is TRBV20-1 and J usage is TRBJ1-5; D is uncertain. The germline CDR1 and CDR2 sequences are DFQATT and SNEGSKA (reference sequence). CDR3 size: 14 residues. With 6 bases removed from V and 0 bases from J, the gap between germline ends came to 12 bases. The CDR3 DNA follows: TGCAGTGCCCCCGACGGCGGTAGCAATCAGCCCCAGCATTTT. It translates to CSAPDGGSNQPQHF.

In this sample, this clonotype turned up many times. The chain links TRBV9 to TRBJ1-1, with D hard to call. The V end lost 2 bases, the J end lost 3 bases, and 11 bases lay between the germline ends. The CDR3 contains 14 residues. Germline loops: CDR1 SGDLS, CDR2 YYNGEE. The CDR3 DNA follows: TGTGCCAGCAGCGTGGGTTCACTGGACACTGAAGCTTTCTTT. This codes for CASSVGSLDTEAFF.

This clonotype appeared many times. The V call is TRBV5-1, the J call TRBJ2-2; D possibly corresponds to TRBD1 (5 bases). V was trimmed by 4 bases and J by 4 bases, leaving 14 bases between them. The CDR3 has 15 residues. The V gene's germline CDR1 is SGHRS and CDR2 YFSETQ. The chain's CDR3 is CASSPLDTLTGELFF. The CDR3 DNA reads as TGCGCCAGCAGCCCTCTGGACACGCTCACCGGGGAGCTGTTTTTT.